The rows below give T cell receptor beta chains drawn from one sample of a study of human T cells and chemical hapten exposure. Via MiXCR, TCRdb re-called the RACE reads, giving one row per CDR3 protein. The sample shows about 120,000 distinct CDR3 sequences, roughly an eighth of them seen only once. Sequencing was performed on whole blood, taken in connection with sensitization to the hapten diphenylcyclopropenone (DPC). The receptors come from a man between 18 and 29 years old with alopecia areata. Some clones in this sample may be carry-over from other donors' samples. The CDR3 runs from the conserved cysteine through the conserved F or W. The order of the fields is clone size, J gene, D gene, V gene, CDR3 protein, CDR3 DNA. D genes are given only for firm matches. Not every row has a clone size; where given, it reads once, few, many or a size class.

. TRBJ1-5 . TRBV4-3 CASSQEGAGRQPQHF TGCGCCAGCAGCCAAGAGGGGGCAGGGAGACAGCCCCAGCATTTT
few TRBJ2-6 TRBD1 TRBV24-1 CATSDTGTAYSGANVLTF TGTGCCACCAGTGATACCGGGACAGCCTACTCTGGGGCCAACGTCCTGACTTTC
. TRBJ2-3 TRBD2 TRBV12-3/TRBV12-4 CASTLGIAGTQYF TGTGCCAGCACTTTGGGGATAGCGGGTACGCAGTATTTT
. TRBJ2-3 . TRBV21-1 CASSNPGFQSRDTQYF TGTGCCAGCAGCAATCCTGGGTTTCAAAGCAGAGATACGCAGTATTTT
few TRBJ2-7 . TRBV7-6 CASSSGRAYEQYF TGTGCCAGCAGCTCCGGAAGGGCGTACGAGCAGTACTTC
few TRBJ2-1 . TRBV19 CASSSLVGRRGDEQFF TGTGCCAGTAGTAGCCTCGTGGGGCGTAGGGGGGATGAGCAGTTCTTC
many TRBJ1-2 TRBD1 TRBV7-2 CASSSYPGQGNGYTF TGTGCCAGCAGCTCTTACCCGGGACAGGGGAATGGCTACACCTTC
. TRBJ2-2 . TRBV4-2 CASSRRSGGLNTGELFF TGTGCCAGCAGCCGTCGTTCTGGCGGCTTGAACACCGGGGAGCTGTTTTTT
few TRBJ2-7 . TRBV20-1 CSARLPPPDAYEQYF TGCAGTGCTCGTCTTCCTCCTCCCGACGCCTACGAGCAGTACTTC
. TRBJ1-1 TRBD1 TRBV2 CASSLDRGYGTEAFF TGTGCCAGCAGCCTCGACAGGGGGTACGGCACTGAAGCTTTCTTT
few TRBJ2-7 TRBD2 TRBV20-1 CSARRREGLTYEQYF TGCAGTGCTAGAAGACGGGAGGGATTAACCTACGAGCAGTACTTC
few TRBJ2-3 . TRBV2 CASRRRGQTSTDTQYF TGTGCCAGCAGGAGACGGGGGCAAACTAGCACAGATACGCAGTATTTT
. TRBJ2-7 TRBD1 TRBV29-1 CSTTGGQDPYEQYF TGCAGCACAACTGGGGGACAGGACCCCTACGAGCAGTACTTC
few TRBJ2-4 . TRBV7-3 CASSLLIGQAFIQYF TGTGCCAGCAGCTTACTTATAGGTCAAGCATTCATTCAGTACTTC
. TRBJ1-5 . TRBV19 CASSILGQPQHF TGTGCCAGTAGTATTTTGGGTCAGCCCCAGCATTTT
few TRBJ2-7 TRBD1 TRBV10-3 CAISPGQSYEQYF TGTGCCATCAGCCCGGGACAGAGCTACGAGCAGTACTTC
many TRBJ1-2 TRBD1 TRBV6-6 CASSYSGQDYGYTF TGTGCCAGCAGTTACTCTGGACAGGACTATGGCTACACCTTC